One and the same sample provided the 18 T cell receptor beta chains below, sequenced in a study of somatic mutations in cytotoxic T cells in rheumatoid arthritis. Assay used: immunoSEQ multiplex PCR; TCRdb lists only in-frame clones, some missing. The sample lists roughly 9,800 clones; 77% were seen once. Specimen: CD8+ T cells sorted from blood. These receptors came from a man aged 45-65 years in good health.

This clone was detected once. V gene TRBV9 combines with J gene TRBJ2-1; TRBD2 might be the D (5 bases). Trimming pared 7 bases from V and 7 bases from J, leaving 9 bases between. This CDR3 region has 11 residues. Germline V gives CDR1 SGDLS, CDR2 YYNGEE. This chain's CDR3 is CASSGGNEQFF. The CDR3 region has the DNA TGTGCCAGCTCAGGAGGTAATGAGCAGTTCTTC. The variable domain in full, with the rest retrieved from reference TRBV9 and TRBJ2-1, is DSGVTQTPKHLITATGQRVTLRCSPRSGDLSVYWYQQSLDQGLQFLIQYYNGEERAKGNILERFSAQQFPDLHSELNLSSLELGDSALYFCASSGGNEQFFGPGTRLTVL.

This clone was counted once. The chain couples TRBV27 to TRBJ2-2, with D possibly being TRBD1 (6 bases). This CDR3 contains 14 residues. The V end was cut by 3 bases, the J end by 7 bases, with 12 bases between. Germline V gives CDR1 MNHEY, CDR2 SMNVEV (reference sequence). CDR3 loop: CASSLGARGGELFF. The CDR3 region has the DNA TGTGCCAGCAGTTTGGGGGCCCGGGGCGGGGAGCTGTTTTTT.

The chain is built from TRBV6-5 and TRBJ2-7; weak D call: TRBD2 (6 bases). This CDR3 region has 14 residues. V was pared by 7 bases and J by 0 bases, with 13 bases between. Germline loops: CDR1 MNHEY, CDR2 SVGAGI. The CDR3 DNA is TGTGCCAGCACGGTAGCGGCTAGCTCCTACGAGCAGTACTTC. Residues: CASTVAASSYEQYF.

In its sample, this clone was seen once. The chain uses TRBV29-1 and TRBJ2-1, with TRBD2 matching 10 bases. The CDR3 contains 14 residues. CDR1 and CDR2 (germline): SQVTM, ANQGSEA. J was trimmed by 6 bases and V by 5 bases; bases with no gene match: 7. The CDR3, as DNA: TGCAGCGTTTTGGGCACTAGCGGGATCAATGAGCAGTTCTTC. Its translation is CSVLGTSGINEQFF.

The V gene is TRBV30, the J gene TRBJ2-7, with 11 bases identical to TRBD2. The CDR3 loop spans 14 amino acids. From germline, CDR1 is GTSNPN and CDR2 SVGIG (reference sequence). The junction had 0 bases not matched to a gene; V was cut back by 0 bases and J by 2 bases. The CDR3 spells CAWSVLAGAYEQYF. DNA for the CDR3: TGTGCCTGGAGTGTACTAGCGGGAGCCTACGAGCAGTACTTC. The full variable domain, its missing parts supplied by reference TRBV30 and TRBJ2-7, is SQTIHQWPATLVQPVGSPLSLECTVEGTSNPNLYWYRQAAGRGLQLLFYSVGIGQISSEVPQNLSASRPQDRQFILSSKKLLLSDSGFYLCAWSVLAGAYEQYFGPGTRLTVT.

The chain joins TRBV15 to TRBJ2-1; the D gene is possibly TRBD1 (7 bases). Trimming left V 0 bases short and J 7 bases short, with 10 bases between. The CDR3 covers 14 residues. CDR1 is LNHNV, CDR2 YYDKDF, per germline (reference sequence). Here the CDR3 DNA reads TGTGCCACCAGCAGAGAGGCAGGGGGGAATGAGCAGTTCTTC. Encoded protein: CATSREAGGNEQFF.

The CDR3 here is CASSSNTGELFF. The CDR3 DNA sequence: TGTGCCAGCAGTTCTAACACCGGGGAGCTGTTTTTT. This sequence joins TRBV7-3 and TRBJ2-2; D is uncertain. The V gene's germline CDR1 is SGHTA and CDR2 FQGTGA. V lost 6 bases to trimming and J lost 2 bases, with 4 bases between them. This CDR3 contains 12 residues.

This clone was seen only a few times. The chain uses TRBV28 and TRBJ1-4, with TRBD1 matching 7 bases. The CDR3 is made up of 15 amino acids. Germline V gives CDR1 MDHEN, CDR2 SYDVKM. The V and J ends lost 7 bases and 7 bases, in that order; junction bases with no gene match: 12. The CDR3 region is CASNRPRTGFEKLFF. CDR3 DNA: TGTGCCAGCAACAGACCCAGGACAGGATTTGAAAAACTGTTTTTT.

This chain uses TRBV11-1 with TRBJ2-1; the D gene is possibly TRBD2 (6 bases). This CDR3 has 16 residues. Germline lookup yields CDR1 SGHAT and CDR2 FQDESV (reference sequence). V was pared by 5 bases and J by 0 bases, with 14 bases between. The CDR3 nucleotides read TGTGCCAGCAGCCCCGGAGGGGCAAGCTCCTACAATGAGCAGTTCTTC. Its translation is CASSPGGASSYNEQFF.

The rearrangement uses TRBV27 and TRBJ1-5, with D uncertain. The CDR3 consists of 14 residues. CDR1 is MNHEY and CDR2 is SMNVEV in the germline V gene (reference sequence). Trimming pared 4 bases from V and 0 bases from J, leaving 7 bases between. The CDR3 region has the DNA TGTGCCAGCAGTTGGCGGTATAGCAATCAGCCCCAGCATTTT. Its protein product is CASSWRYSNQPQHF.

The V gene is TRBV7-2, the J gene TRBJ2-7; perhaps TRBD2 as D (6 bases). Trimming stripped 5 bases from V and 3 bases from J, with 14 bases between. CDR3 size: 14 residues. Germline V lookup: CDR1 SGHTA, CDR2 FQGNSA. CDR3 DNA: TGTGCCAGCAGCCCCTTCGGGGGTGACTACGAGCAGTACTTC. Translated, it gives CASSPFGGDYEQYF.

V is TRBV9 and J is TRBJ2-1, with TRBD2 identical over 8 bases. This CDR3 contains 15 residues. Germline V gives CDR1 SGDLS, CDR2 YYNGEE. With V trimmed by 5 bases and J by 7 bases, 11 bases remained unmatched. Here the CDR3 reads CASRQTSDIRNEQFF. CDR3 nucleotide sequence: TGTGCCAGCAGGCAGACTAGCGACATACGAAATGAGCAGTTCTTC.

Judged by abundance, this clone is medium-sized. This chain uses TRBV2 with TRBJ1-5, with a possible D match to TRBD1 (6 bases). There are 13 residues in the CDR3. Germline lookup yields CDR1 SNHLY and CDR2 FYNNEI. The V end lost 5 bases, the J end lost 16 bases, and 21 bases lay between the germline ends. The CDR3 spells CASSSRAETGHHF. CDR3 coding DNA: TGTGCCAGCAGTAGTAGGGCGGAAACAGGGCATCATTTT.

V gene TRBV4-3 combines with J gene TRBJ1-5; 7 bases fit TRBD1. The V gene end was trimmed by 4 bases and the J gene end by 3 bases; junction bases not matched to a gene: 6. Germline V gene data show CDR1 as LGHNA and CDR2 as YSLEER. This CDR3 has 15 amino acids. In nucleotides, the CDR3 is TGCGCCAGCAGCCCCTCGACAGGGAACAATCAGCCCCAGCATTTT. This codes for CASSPSTGNNQPQHF.

In its sample, this clone was seen once. V gene TRBV11-2 combines with J gene TRBJ2-5; TRBD1 matches 9 bases. The CDR3 length is 17 residues. Germline CDR1 SGHAT, CDR2 FQNNGV. V shed 2 bases, J shed 4 bases, and the junction held 11 bases outside the gene matches. The DNA for the CDR3 is TGTGCCAGCAGCTTACGGACAGGGACAGGGAATCGAGAGACCCAGTACTTC. Protein sequence: CASSLRTGTGNRETQYF.

The rearrangement links TRBV6-1 to TRBJ1-2, with D tentatively TRBD1 (6 bases). The V gene's germline CDR1 is MNHNS and CDR2 SASEGT. Trimming stripped 2 bases from V and 2 bases from J, with 21 bases between. There are 18 residues in the CDR3. CDR3 DNA: TGTGCCAGCAGTGAACACCCGGACAGCCGTGGTAAAAACTATGGCTACACCTTC. Translating gives CASSEHPDSRGKNYGYTF.

The chain has TRBV7-2 and TRBJ2-5, with 7 positions matching TRBD2. Germline trimming cut 5 bases from V and 1 base from J; bases unmatched to any gene: 7. The CDR3 runs 15 residues. Per germline, CDR1 SGHTA and CDR2 FQGNSA. CDR3: CASSHERGLQETQYF. The CDR3 bases are TGTGCCAGCAGCCACGAGCGGGGCCTCCAAGAGACCCAGTACTTC.

The CDR3 region is CASRESGDSNQPQHF. DNA of the CDR3: TGTGCCAGCAGAGAATCAGGGGACAGCAATCAGCCCCAGCATTTT. The chain joins TRBV6-1 to TRBJ1-5, with D possibly matching TRBD1 (6 bases). CDR1 is MNHNS, CDR2 SASEGT, per germline. There are 15 residues in the CDR3. The germline V and J ends were trimmed by 6 bases and 1 base, with 13 bases remaining between them.